The rows below give T cell receptor beta chains drawn from one sample of a study of blood T cell repertoires in COVID-19. Clones were sequenced by immunoSEQ multiplex PCR, and TCRdb holds only the in-frame ones, with some missing. The data hold roughly 70,000 clones, with approximately 90% observed a single time. Sample: peripheral blood. These receptors were collected from a man in his 70s with active COVID-19. The conserved cysteine and the conserved F or W are not part of the CDR3 here. Fields, in order: V gene, J gene, CDR3 protein.

V gene: TRBV7-3
J gene: TRBJ2-3
CDR3 protein: ASSSHAAGQGGDTQY

V gene: TRBV11-3
J gene: TRBJ2-7
CDR3 protein: ASSFSLGSYEQY

V gene: TRBV7-2
J gene: TRBJ2-1
CDR3 protein: ASSLNPDYYNEQF

V gene: TRBV5-4
J gene: TRBJ1-2
CDR3 protein: ASSLGAVGGGDGYT

V gene: TRBV27
J gene: TRBJ1-4
CDR3 protein: ASSFRGATNEKLF

V gene: TRBV7-2
J gene: TRBJ2-3
CDR3 protein: ASSLALAWTDTQY

V gene: TRBV7-2
J gene: TRBJ2-4
CDR3 protein: ASSLGGTGGSKNIQY

V gene: TRBV5-1
J gene: TRBJ1-4
CDR3 protein: ATTGTGAHGEKLF

V gene: TRBV28
J gene: TRBJ1-3
CDR3 protein: ASSPPRGPVRGTIY

V gene: TRBV12-3/TRBV12-4
J gene: TRBJ2-1
CDR3 protein: ASSQLEAQF

V gene: TRBV4-3
J gene: TRBJ1-1
CDR3 protein: ASSPTTGRTEAF

V gene: TRBV11-2
J gene: TRBJ1-5
CDR3 protein: ASSLETGYGQPQH

V gene: TRBV3-1/TRBV3-2
J gene: TRBJ2-7
CDR3 protein: ASSQGLAGVGVQY

V gene: TRBV7-2
J gene: TRBJ2-5
CDR3 protein: ASSSSGRGWETQY

V gene: TRBV11-3
J gene: TRBJ1-2
CDR3 protein: ASSHGGQGPYGYT

V gene: TRBV19
J gene: TRBJ1-1
CDR3 protein: ASSLGRNTEAF

V gene: TRBV5-1
J gene: TRBJ1-5
CDR3 protein: ASSLGGSNQPQH

V gene: TRBV27
J gene: TRBJ2-7
CDR3 protein: ASRGPGQLSSYEQY

V gene: TRBV4-2
J gene: TRBJ2-3
CDR3 protein: ASSQEASGSWGNTQY

V gene: TRBV7-9
J gene: TRBJ1-1
CDR3 protein: ASTTLGLMNTEAF

V gene: TRBV18
J gene: TRBJ1-2
CDR3 protein: ASSPGQESYT

V gene: TRBV7-2
J gene: TRBJ2-7
CDR3 protein: ASGPAFGAGPYEQY

V gene: TRBV9
J gene: TRBJ1-2
CDR3 protein: ASSAGGGYT

V gene: TRBV28
J gene: TRBJ2-3
CDR3 protein: ASSLSRGTDTQY

V gene: TRBV5-6
J gene: TRBJ1-2
CDR3 protein: ASSLGAGGRANYGYT

V gene: TRBV5-6
J gene: TRBJ2-7
CDR3 protein: ASSLNRGIGEQY

V gene: TRBV7-2
J gene: TRBJ1-3
CDR3 protein: ASSLDPISGNTIY

V gene: TRBV7-2
J gene: TRBJ1-5
CDR3 protein: ASSLALGGAGNQPQH

V gene: TRBV7-2
J gene: TRBJ2-7
CDR3 protein: ASSTPYGVGEQY

V gene: TRBV10-3
J gene: TRBJ1-6
CDR3 protein: AISESGQGAVNSPLH

V gene: TRBV5-6
J gene: TRBJ2-1
CDR3 protein: ASSLDRGSLGAEQF

V gene: TRBV28
J gene: TRBJ1-1
CDR3 protein: ASSQGQGWTEAF

V gene: TRBV10-3
J gene: TRBJ2-3
CDR3 protein: AISDRDRGPDTQY

V gene: TRBV18
J gene: TRBJ2-7
CDR3 protein: ASSLTAPGQASSYEQY

V gene: TRBV6-2/TRBV6-3
J gene: TRBJ1-6
CDR3 protein: ASSPPGRRDNSPLH

V gene: TRBV6-5
J gene: TRBJ2-5
CDR3 protein: ASSPPGRETQY

V gene: TRBV7-3
J gene: TRBJ1-2
CDR3 protein: ASSLTGQGYGYT

V gene: TRBV19
J gene: TRBJ2-2
CDR3 protein: ASSPPAGELF